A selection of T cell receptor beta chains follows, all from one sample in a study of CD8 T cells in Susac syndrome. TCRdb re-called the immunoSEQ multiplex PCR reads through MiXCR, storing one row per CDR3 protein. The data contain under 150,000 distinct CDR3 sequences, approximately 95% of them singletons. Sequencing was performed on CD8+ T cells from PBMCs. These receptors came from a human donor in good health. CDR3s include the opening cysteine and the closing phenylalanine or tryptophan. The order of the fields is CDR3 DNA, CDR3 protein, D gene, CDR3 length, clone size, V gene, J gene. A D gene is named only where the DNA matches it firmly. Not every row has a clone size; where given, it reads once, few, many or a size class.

CDR3 DNA: TGTGCCAGCACCCAGGGTCAGCCCCAGCATTTT; CDR3 protein: CASTQGQPQHF; D gene: NA; CDR3 length: 11; clone size: NA; V gene: TRBV28; J gene: TRBJ1-5
CDR3 DNA: TGTGCCAGCAGCCAAGAACTTTCCTACGAGCAGTACTTC; CDR3 protein: CASSQELSYEQYF; D gene: NA; CDR3 length: 13; clone size: NA; V gene: TRBV4-2; J gene: TRBJ2-7
CDR3 DNA: TGTGCCAGCAGCCCCGGGACTATGGGCACCGGGGAGCTGTTTTTT; CDR3 protein: CASSPGTMGTGELFF; D gene: TRBD2; CDR3 length: 15; clone size: NA; V gene: TRBV4-2; J gene: TRBJ2-2
CDR3 DNA: TGTGCCAGCAGCTTAGGGGGAGGGATGAACACTGAAGCTTTCTTT; CDR3 protein: CASSLGGGMNTEAFF; D gene: NA; CDR3 length: 15; clone size: NA; V gene: TRBV7-8; J gene: TRBJ1-1
CDR3 DNA: TGTGCCAGCAGTTTGGTAGGACAGGGGATGAACACTGAAGCTTTCTTT; CDR3 protein: CASSLVGQGMNTEAFF; D gene: TRBD1; CDR3 length: 16; clone size: NA; V gene: TRBV27; J gene: TRBJ1-1
CDR3 DNA: TGTGCCTGGAGGACCCAGAACACCGGGGAGCTGTTTTTT; CDR3 protein: CAWRTQNTGELFF; D gene: NA; CDR3 length: 13; clone size: NA; V gene: TRBV30; J gene: TRBJ2-2
CDR3 DNA: TGTGCCAGCAGTTACGTCGCAAACCAAGAGACCCAGTACTTC; CDR3 protein: CASSYVANQETQYF; D gene: NA; CDR3 length: 14; clone size: NA; V gene: TRBV6-5; J gene: TRBJ2-5
CDR3 DNA: TGTGCCAGCTCACCACCGGTAGCGGAGGGCCCATTTTACGAGCAGTACTTC; CDR3 protein: CASSPPVAEGPFYEQYF; D gene: NA; CDR3 length: 17; clone size: NA; V gene: TRBV18; J gene: TRBJ2-7
CDR3 DNA: TGTGCCAGCCAGCTTGCAGCGGGAGGGCCTAATGAGCAGTTCTTC; CDR3 protein: CASQLAAGGPNEQFF; D gene: TRBD2; CDR3 length: 15; clone size: NA; V gene: TRBV12-3/TRBV12-4; J gene: TRBJ2-1
CDR3 DNA: TGCAGCGTTGAAGATGTAGGACAGGAGGAAAAACTGTTTTTT; CDR3 protein: CSVEDVGQEEKLFF; D gene: TRBD1; CDR3 length: 14; clone size: NA; V gene: TRBV29-1; J gene: TRBJ1-4
CDR3 DNA: TGTGCCAGCAGCCCGGAAGGGGGTTCGCAGTACGAGCAGTACTTC; CDR3 protein: CASSPEGGSQYEQYF; D gene: NA; CDR3 length: 15; clone size: NA; V gene: TRBV3-1; J gene: TRBJ2-7
CDR3 DNA: TGTGCCAGCAGCCCTAAAGACTCGTTCTCCTACGAGCAGTACTTC; CDR3 protein: CASSPKDSFSYEQYF; D gene: NA; CDR3 length: 15; clone size: NA; V gene: TRBV3-1; J gene: TRBJ2-7
CDR3 DNA: TGTGCCAGCAGCTTGGACGACTTCATTCAGTACTTC; CDR3 protein: CASSLDDFIQYF; D gene: NA; CDR3 length: 12; clone size: NA; V gene: TRBV5-4; J gene: TRBJ2-4
CDR3 DNA: TGTGCCAGCAGTTACTCGAATAACGGTAGCGGGAGGGTACCCAAAAACATTCAGTACTTC; CDR3 protein: CASSYSNNGSGRVPKNIQYF; D gene: TRBD2; CDR3 length: 20; clone size: NA; V gene: TRBV6-2/TRBV6-3; J gene: TRBJ2-4
CDR3 DNA: TGTGCCAGTTCCCTAGCCCTTAACTACAATGAGCAGTTCTTC; CDR3 protein: CASSLALNYNEQFF; D gene: NA; CDR3 length: 14; clone size: few; V gene: TRBV6-1; J gene: TRBJ2-1
CDR3 DNA: TGTGCCAGCACCTTAGCGCGGAGCTCCTACAATGAGCAGTTCTTC; CDR3 protein: CASTLARSSYNEQFF; D gene: NA; CDR3 length: 15; clone size: NA; V gene: TRBV28; J gene: TRBJ2-1
CDR3 DNA: TGTGCCTGGAGCGTGACAGGCACGGTGCGGCCCCAGCATTTT; CDR3 protein: CAWSVTGTVRPQHF; D gene: NA; CDR3 length: 14; clone size: NA; V gene: TRBV30; J gene: TRBJ1-5
CDR3 DNA: TGTGCCAGCAGTCTGACAGGGCTCCACGAGCAGTACTTC; CDR3 protein: CASSLTGLHEQYF; D gene: TRBD1; CDR3 length: 13; clone size: NA; V gene: TRBV12-3/TRBV12-4; J gene: TRBJ2-7
CDR3 DNA: TGTGCCAGCAGTCGGAGGGATCAGCCCCAGCATTTT; CDR3 protein: CASSRRDQPQHF; D gene: NA; CDR3 length: 12; clone size: NA; V gene: TRBV5-6; J gene: TRBJ1-5
CDR3 DNA: TGCAGTGCTCCCCGACCGAGGGGAATGGTAGAAGCTTTCTTT; CDR3 protein: CSAPRPRGMVEAFF; D gene: NA; CDR3 length: 14; clone size: NA; V gene: TRBV20-1; J gene: TRBJ1-1
CDR3 DNA: TGTGCCAGCAGCTCAGGGGTGACTAGAATAGATACGCAGTATTTT; CDR3 protein: CASSSGVTRIDTQYF; D gene: NA; CDR3 length: 15; clone size: once; V gene: TRBV7-2; J gene: TRBJ2-3
CDR3 DNA: TGTGCCAGCAGTTTATTGGACAGTCCCTACGAGCAGTACTTC; CDR3 protein: CASSLLDSPYEQYF; D gene: NA; CDR3 length: 14; clone size: NA; V gene: TRBV27; J gene: TRBJ2-7
CDR3 DNA: TGCGCCAGCAGTCAATCGGACGGTCCCCTAGGCACAGATACGCAGTATTTT; CDR3 protein: CASSQSDGPLGTDTQYF; D gene: NA; CDR3 length: 17; clone size: once; V gene: TRBV23-1; J gene: TRBJ2-3
CDR3 DNA: TGCAGCGTTGAGAAGGAGAGCTCCTACGAGCAGTACTTC; CDR3 protein: CSVEKESSYEQYF; D gene: NA; CDR3 length: 13; clone size: few; V gene: TRBV29-1; J gene: TRBJ2-7
CDR3 DNA: TGTGCCAGCAGCTTACTAGTCTCCAGCCAAGAGACCCAGTACTTC; CDR3 protein: CASSLLVSSQETQYF; D gene: NA; CDR3 length: 15; clone size: few; V gene: TRBV7-3; J gene: TRBJ2-5
CDR3 DNA: TGTGCCAGCAGCCTAAACATGGACGACGAGCAGTACTTC; CDR3 protein: CASSLNMDDEQYF; D gene: NA; CDR3 length: 13; clone size: NA; V gene: TRBV3-1; J gene: TRBJ2-7
CDR3 DNA: TGTGCCAGCAGCTCTACAGGACAGAGTGGAGGCGAGCAGTACTTC; CDR3 protein: CASSSTGQSGGEQYF; D gene: NA; CDR3 length: 15; clone size: once; V gene: TRBV5-4; J gene: TRBJ2-7
CDR3 DNA: TGCAGTGCTAAGGGACATACACCTACTCAGCCCCAGCATTTT; CDR3 protein: CSAKGHTPTQPQHF; D gene: NA; CDR3 length: 14; clone size: NA; V gene: TRBV20-1; J gene: TRBJ1-5
CDR3 DNA: TGTGCCAGCAGCTTACGCCGGGACAGCACAGATACGCAGTATTTT; CDR3 protein: CASSLRRDSTDTQYF; D gene: NA; CDR3 length: 15; clone size: NA; V gene: TRBV7-2; J gene: TRBJ2-3
CDR3 DNA: TGTGCCTGGAGTTCGTCGCTGAACTACGAGCAGTACTTC; CDR3 protein: CAWSSSLNYEQYF; D gene: NA; CDR3 length: 13; clone size: NA; V gene: TRBV30; J gene: TRBJ2-7
CDR3 DNA: TGTGCCAGCAGTCCCGGGACAGGGGGCGCAGATACGCAGTATTTT; CDR3 protein: CASSPGTGGADTQYF; D gene: TRBD1; CDR3 length: 15; clone size: NA; V gene: TRBV28; J gene: TRBJ2-3
CDR3 DNA: TGTGCCAGCAGCGTAGGCTCGGGCTCCGAAGCTTTCTTT; CDR3 protein: CASSVGSGSEAFF; D gene: NA; CDR3 length: 13; clone size: NA; V gene: TRBV9; J gene: TRBJ1-1
CDR3 DNA: TGTGCCAGCAGTTTAGTGTTGGGCCCTGAAGCTTTCTTT; CDR3 protein: CASSLVLGPEAFF; D gene: NA; CDR3 length: 13; clone size: NA; V gene: TRBV12-3/TRBV12-4; J gene: TRBJ1-1
CDR3 DNA: TGCGGGGCGGGGAGGGGAGATGTTATCGAAGCTTTCTTT; CDR3 protein: CGAGRGDVIEAFF; D gene: NA; CDR3 length: 13; clone size: NA; V gene: TRBV29-1; J gene: TRBJ1-1
CDR3 DNA: TGCAGTGCCAGACCGGAAGGTGAGCAGTTCTTC; CDR3 protein: CSARPEGEQFF; D gene: NA; CDR3 length: 11; clone size: NA; V gene: TRBV20-1; J gene: TRBJ2-1
CDR3 DNA: TGTGCCAGCAGCCAAACGGGAGGCTACAATGAGCAGTTCTTC; CDR3 protein: CASSQTGGYNEQFF; D gene: TRBD2; CDR3 length: 14; clone size: NA; V gene: TRBV14; J gene: TRBJ2-1
CDR3 DNA: TGTGCCAGTAGTCCCAGCGGCGGGGAGCAGTACTTC; CDR3 protein: CASSPSGGEQYF; D gene: NA; CDR3 length: 12; clone size: few; V gene: TRBV19; J gene: TRBJ2-7
CDR3 DNA: TGTGCCAGCAGTGCCCCACTCGGAACTGAAGCTTTCTTT; CDR3 protein: CASSAPLGTEAFF; D gene: NA; CDR3 length: 13; clone size: NA; V gene: TRBV25-1; J gene: TRBJ1-1
CDR3 DNA: TGTGCCAGCAGTGATGAAGACAGGGAGGTCAACGAGCAGTACTTC; CDR3 protein: CASSDEDREVNEQYF; D gene: NA; CDR3 length: 15; clone size: NA; V gene: TRBV6-1; J gene: TRBJ2-7
CDR3 DNA: TGTGCCAGCAGTACCGTATCGGCGGGAGTGGGGGAGCAGTACTTC; CDR3 protein: CASSTVSAGVGEQYF; D gene: TRBD2; CDR3 length: 15; clone size: few; V gene: TRBV2; J gene: TRBJ2-7
CDR3 DNA: TGTGCCTGGAGTGGCCAGGGGTCTGGCTACACCTTC; CDR3 protein: CAWSGQGSGYTF; D gene: NA; CDR3 length: 12; clone size: NA; V gene: TRBV30; J gene: TRBJ1-2
CDR3 DNA: TGCAGTGCTAGCGTAAGCGGGGCTGTGTCCTACGAGCAGTACTTC; CDR3 protein: CSASVSGAVSYEQYF; D gene: TRBD2; CDR3 length: 15; clone size: NA; V gene: TRBV20-1; J gene: TRBJ2-7
CDR3 DNA: TGTGCCAGCAGTTTCTTGGCTAGCGGGACTGAGCAGTTCTTC; CDR3 protein: CASSFLASGTEQFF; D gene: TRBD2; CDR3 length: 14; clone size: NA; V gene: TRBV12-3/TRBV12-4; J gene: TRBJ2-1
CDR3 DNA: TGCGCCAGCAGCCAAGAGGGACTAGCAGACTACAATGAGCAGTTCTTC; CDR3 protein: CASSQEGLADYNEQFF; D gene: TRBD2; CDR3 length: 16; clone size: NA; V gene: TRBV4-1; J gene: TRBJ2-1
CDR3 DNA: TGCGCCAGCAGCCAAGATGGACTCAATGAGCAGTTCTTC; CDR3 protein: CASSQDGLNEQFF; D gene: NA; CDR3 length: 13; clone size: NA; V gene: TRBV4-3; J gene: TRBJ2-1
CDR3 DNA: TGTGCCTGGAGTATTGGGCAGGGGGTGAACACCGGGGAGCTGTTTTTT; CDR3 protein: CAWSIGQGVNTGELFF; D gene: TRBD1; CDR3 length: 16; clone size: once; V gene: TRBV30; J gene: TRBJ2-2
CDR3 DNA: TGCGCCAGCGTATCATCTGCCCACGAGCAGTACTTC; CDR3 protein: CASVSSAHEQYF; D gene: NA; CDR3 length: 12; clone size: once; V gene: TRBV5-1; J gene: TRBJ2-7
CDR3 DNA: TGTGCCAGCAGCGAGAGCGGGGAGGTCTACAATGAGCAGTTCTTC; CDR3 protein: CASSESGEVYNEQFF; D gene: TRBD2; CDR3 length: 15; clone size: NA; V gene: TRBV9; J gene: TRBJ2-1
CDR3 DNA: TGTGCCAGCAGTTTATCCGGGTTCCCCTACAATGAGCAGTTCTTC; CDR3 protein: CASSLSGFPYNEQFF; D gene: NA; CDR3 length: 15; clone size: NA; V gene: TRBV27; J gene: TRBJ2-1
CDR3 DNA: TGTGCCAGCAGCTCATCAGGACTAGCGCCCTACAATGAGCAGTTCTTC; CDR3 protein: CASSSSGLAPYNEQFF; D gene: TRBD2; CDR3 length: 16; clone size: NA; V gene: TRBV27; J gene: TRBJ2-1
CDR3 DNA: TGTGCCAGCAGGGACAGGGTGACTGAAGCTTTCTTT; CDR3 protein: CASRDRVTEAFF; D gene: TRBD1; CDR3 length: 12; clone size: NA; V gene: TRBV6-5; J gene: TRBJ1-1
CDR3 DNA: TGTGCCAGCAGTCCTGGAGAGAGGTGGTACGAGCAGTACTTC; CDR3 protein: CASSPGERWYEQYF; D gene: NA; CDR3 length: 14; clone size: NA; V gene: TRBV27; J gene: TRBJ2-7
CDR3 DNA: TGTGCCAGCAGTCCAGCAGGACAGTTCTCCTACGAGCAGTACTTC; CDR3 protein: CASSPAGQFSYEQYF; D gene: NA; CDR3 length: 15; clone size: NA; V gene: TRBV27; J gene: TRBJ2-7
CDR3 DNA: TGTGCCAGCAGCCCCACCGGGACAGGGGGCGTCGAGCAGTACTTC; CDR3 protein: CASSPTGTGGVEQYF; D gene: TRBD1; CDR3 length: 15; clone size: NA; V gene: TRBV7-9; J gene: TRBJ2-7
CDR3 DNA: TGTGCCAGTAGTACTACAGGGGTTCAGCCCCAGCATTTT; CDR3 protein: CASSTTGVQPQHF; D gene: TRBD1; CDR3 length: 13; clone size: NA; V gene: TRBV19; J gene: TRBJ1-5
CDR3 DNA: TGTGCCAGCAGCCAGGAGGCCGGAGTGACCGATACGCAGTATTTT; CDR3 protein: CASSQEAGVTDTQYF; D gene: NA; CDR3 length: 15; clone size: NA; V gene: TRBV28; J gene: TRBJ2-3
CDR3 DNA: TGTGCCTGGAGTGTACACGGGGACTACGAGCAGTACTTC; CDR3 protein: CAWSVHGDYEQYF; D gene: NA; CDR3 length: 13; clone size: NA; V gene: TRBV30; J gene: TRBJ2-7
CDR3 DNA: TGTGCCAGTAGTATGGGTCCCTATGGCTACACCTTC; CDR3 protein: CASSMGPYGYTF; D gene: NA; CDR3 length: 12; clone size: NA; V gene: TRBV19; J gene: TRBJ1-2
CDR3 DNA: TGTGCCATAGACTCGGGGACACCCTACGAGCAGTACTTC; CDR3 protein: CAIDSGTPYEQYF; D gene: NA; CDR3 length: 13; clone size: NA; V gene: TRBV10-3; J gene: TRBJ2-7
CDR3 DNA: TGTGCCAGCAGATATGAGGGGGCGTCCTCGAACGAGCAGTACTTC; CDR3 protein: CASRYEGASSNEQYF; D gene: TRBD1; CDR3 length: 15; clone size: NA; V gene: TRBV28; J gene: TRBJ2-7